The next 2 T cell receptor beta chains were all read from a single sample in a study of T cell responses to AZD1222 COVID-19 vaccine. TCRdb's copy holds only in-frame clones and misses some; the assay was immunoSEQ multiplex PCR. The table includes around 110,000 clones, over 75% detected once. Here the sequenced sample was peripheral blood, taken on day 0 of AZD1222 vaccination. These TCRs come from an adult in good health.

The V call is TRBV7-3, the J call TRBJ2-1; tentative D call: TRBD2 (5 bases). In germline, CDR1 is SGHTA, CDR2 FQGTGA. Trimming shortened V by 11 bases and J by 6 bases, and 20 bases separated the two germline ends. This CDR3 comprises 14 residues. The CDR3 is CARHWTPRGNEQFF. The CDR3 coding sequence is TGTGCCCGCCACTGGACTCCTCGTGGCAATGAGCAGTTCTTC.

V and J are TRBV9 and TRBJ1-1; possibly TRBD1 for D (6 bases). Trimming took off 3 bases at V and 1 base at J, with 16 bases between the two ends. Per the germline V gene, CDR1 is SGDLS and CDR2 is YYNGEE. The CDR3 runs to 16 residues. The CDR3 protein is CASSGYRAGWNTEAFF. CDR3 DNA sequence: TGTGCCAGCAGCGGGTACAGGGCGGGGTGGAACACTGAAGCTTTCTTT.